A selection of T cell receptor beta chains follows, all from one sample in a study of immune evolution from preneoplasia to lung adenocarcinoma. The table came from immunoSEQ multiplex PCR; TCRdb's copy has only in-frame clones and leaves some out. The data contain about 11,000 clones, 75% to 90% of them singletons. The sample comprised FFPE invasive lung adenocarcinoma tissue. The receptor set was obtained from a person between 65 and 79 years old with invasive lung adenocarcinoma. The CDR3 runs from the conserved cysteine through the conserved F or W. A D gene is named only where the DNA matches it firmly. Expanded clones are given a class, and other clones once, few, many or no size at all.

TRBJ1-2	NA	NA	TRBV28	TGTGCCAGCAGTTTAAGGGGACGGGCGACTAACTATGGCTACACCTTC	CASSLRGRATNYGYTF
TRBJ2-1	NA	few	TRBV2	TGTGCCAGCAGGGAGGTTTGTGAGCAGTTCTTC	CASREVCEQFF
TRBJ2-1	NA	NA	TRBV6-4	TGTGCCAGCAGTTCAGAGGGGGGGAGAAGTGAGCAGTTCTTC	CASSSEGGRSEQFF
TRBJ1-1	NA	NA	TRBV5-1	TGCGCCAGCAGCTTGGCCCAGGGTGGGAAAGCCACTGAAGCTTTCTTT	CASSLAQGGKATEAFF
TRBJ1-1	NA	NA	TRBV2	TGTGCCAGCAGTGAAGAACAGGGAGCGATAGCTTTCTTT	CASSEEQGAIAFF
TRBJ2-2	NA	NA	TRBV5-1	TGCGCCAGCAGCTTATCGTACACCGGGGAGCTGTTTTTT	CASSLSYTGELFF
TRBJ2-7	TRBD1	NA	TRBV5-8	TGTGCCAGCAGCTATATACAGGGGAGAACCGAGCAGTACTTC	CASSYIQGRTEQYF
TRBJ1-2	NA	NA	TRBV4-1	TGCGCCAGCAGCCTTGCGGAAGGCGTCAACTATGGCTACACCTTC	CASSLAEGVNYGYTF
TRBJ2-7	TRBD2	NA	TRBV5-8	TGTGCCAGCAGCTCCCGTAGCGGGAGAGTGGACGAGCAGTACTTC	CASSSRSGRVDEQYF
TRBJ1-4	NA	NA	TRBV25-1	TGTGCCAGCAGCGACAGATTTGATACAACTAATGAAAAACTGTTTTTT	CASSDRFDTTNEKLFF
TRBJ2-1	NA	NA	TRBV15	TGTGCCACTGAGGGGTACAATGAGCAGTTCTTC	CATEGYNEQFF
TRBJ2-5	NA	NA	TRBV5-1	TGCGCCAGCAGCTTTGGTCCAGGGATCAACCTCAAGGGAGAGACCCAGTACTTC	CASSFGPGINLKGETQYF
TRBJ2-1	NA	once	TRBV15	TGTGCCACCAGCACCTTGACATCCCGGGTGGGATACAATGAGCAGTTCTTC	CATSTLTSRVGYNEQFF
TRBJ1-1	NA	once	TRBV28	TGTGCCACCCTACCCCCGCAGGGAAGTTCTGAAGCTTTCTTT	CATLPPQGSSEAFF
TRBJ2-3	NA	NA	TRBV18	TGTGCCAGCTCACCACCGCAGGGGGGAAGGACAGATACGCAGTATTTT	CASSPPQGGRTDTQYF
TRBJ1-5	NA	NA	TRBV6-6	TGTGCCAGGGACAGAATCAATCAGCCCCAGCATTTT	CARDRINQPQHF